Listed below are T cell receptor beta chains from one sample, sequenced in a study of T cell changes during pregnancy in multiple sclerosis. Sequenced by immunoSEQ multiplex PCR; TCRdb stores in-frame clones only, minus some. The sample gives under 150,000 clones, roughly 95% of which show up once; 0.44% is in the top ten. Specimen: peripheral blood, collected after pregnancy. All receptors come from a female donor with multiple sclerosis, enrolled in a pregnancy study. CDR3s include the opening cysteine and the closing phenylalanine or tryptophan. Fields, in order: V gene, J gene, CDR3 protein.

TRBV7-2	TRBJ2-3	CASSLGLATTPTDTQYF
TRBV7-9	TRBJ1-1	CATIWEATEAFF
TRBV5-1	TRBJ2-5	CASSENLAGGQETQYF
TRBV19	TRBJ2-3	CASSLGHLTDTQYF
TRBV5-4	TRBJ1-2	CASSLDGLYGYTF
TRBV27	TRBJ2-7	CASSRTPLREQYF
TRBV29-1	TRBJ2-1	CSVDQAGVYNEQFF
TRBV9	TRBJ2-1	CASSVGLAGPGGSYNEQFF
TRBV27	TRBJ1-5	CASSLVGASNQPQHF
TRBV19	TRBJ2-1	CASSTGTRWDNEQFF
TRBV5-1	TRBJ2-3	CASSDTSGGMFSTDTQYF
TRBV7-7	TRBJ2-7	CASSPQWRHSYEQYF
TRBV7-2	TRBJ1-5	CASSLGSTGYQPQHF
TRBV30	TRBJ1-4	CAWSDAFFGAEKLFF
TRBV29-1	TRBJ2-1	CSVEAGSSYNEQFF
TRBV7-2	TRBJ2-7	CASSLLVGANEQYF
TRBV5-1	TRBJ1-1	CASRSDIMNTEAFF
TRBV5-4	TRBJ2-7	CASSPANGVYEQYF
TRBV19	TRBJ2-3	CASSISALTDTQYF
TRBV6-1	TRBJ2-3	CASRIAGSTDTQYF
TRBV6-1	TRBJ2-1	CASSELGQSFYNEQFF
TRBV6-6	TRBJ1-1	CASSYSDRGTEAFF